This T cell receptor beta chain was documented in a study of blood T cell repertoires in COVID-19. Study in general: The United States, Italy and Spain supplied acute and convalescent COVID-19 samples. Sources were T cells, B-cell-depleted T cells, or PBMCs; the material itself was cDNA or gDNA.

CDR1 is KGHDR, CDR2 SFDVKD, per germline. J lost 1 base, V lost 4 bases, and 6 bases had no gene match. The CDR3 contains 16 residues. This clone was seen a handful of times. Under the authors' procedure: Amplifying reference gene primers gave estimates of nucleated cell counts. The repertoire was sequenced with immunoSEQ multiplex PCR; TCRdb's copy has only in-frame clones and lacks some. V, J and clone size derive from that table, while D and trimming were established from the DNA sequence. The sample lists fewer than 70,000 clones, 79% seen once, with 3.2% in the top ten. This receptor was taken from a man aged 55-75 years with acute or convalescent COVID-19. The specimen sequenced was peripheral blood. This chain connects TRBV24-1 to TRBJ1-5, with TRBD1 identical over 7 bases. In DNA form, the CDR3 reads TGTGCCACCAGTGACCATGGGACAGAGAGCAATCAGCCCCAGCATTTT. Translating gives CATSDHGTESNQPQHF.